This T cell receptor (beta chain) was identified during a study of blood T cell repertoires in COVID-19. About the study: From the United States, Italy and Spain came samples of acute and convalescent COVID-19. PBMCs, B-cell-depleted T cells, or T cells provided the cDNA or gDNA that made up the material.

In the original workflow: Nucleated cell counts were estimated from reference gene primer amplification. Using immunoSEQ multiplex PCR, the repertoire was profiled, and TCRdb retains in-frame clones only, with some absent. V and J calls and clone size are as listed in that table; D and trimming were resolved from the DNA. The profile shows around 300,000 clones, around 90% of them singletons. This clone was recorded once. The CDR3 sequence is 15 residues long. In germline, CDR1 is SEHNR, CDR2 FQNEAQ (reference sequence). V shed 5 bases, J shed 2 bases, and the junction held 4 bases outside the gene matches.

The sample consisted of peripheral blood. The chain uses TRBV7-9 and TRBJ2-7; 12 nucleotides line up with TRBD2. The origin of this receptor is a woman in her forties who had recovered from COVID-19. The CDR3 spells CASSPLAGGPYEQYF. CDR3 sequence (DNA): TGTGCCAGCAGCCCACTAGCGGGAGGACCCTACGAGCAGTACTTC.